This T cell receptor (beta chain) emerged from a study of T cell responses to AZD1222 COVID-19 vaccine. The assay was immunoSEQ multiplex PCR, and TCRdb's table has in-frame clones only and misses some. Altogether about 150,000 clones are present, approximately 90% being singletons, with the ten largest covering approximately 6.6%. V was pared by 1 base and J by 2 bases, with 13 bases of the junction left unmatched. Germline V gene data show CDR1 as SGHRS and CDR2 as YFSETQ. This CDR3 contains 18 residues. V gene TRBV5-1 combines with J gene TRBJ2-3, with TRBD2 identical over 7 bases. The sample in question was peripheral blood, obtained after recovery from COVID-19. This sequence was found in an adult who had recovered from COVID-19. CDR3 in amino acids: CASSLRAPSGRSTDTQYF. The CDR3 bases are TGCGCCAGCAGCTTGAGAGCCCCTAGCGGCAGATCCACAGATACGCAGTATTTT.